Listed below are T cell receptor beta chains from one sample, sequenced in a study of shared clonotypes between healthy human individuals. Only in-frame clones appear in the TCRdb table, and some are missing; sequencing was by immunoSEQ multiplex PCR. Here the sample spans about 2.2 million clones, just over 90% being singletons. Material: naive CD8+ T cells from PBMCs. The source of these receptors is a man aged 18 to 29 in good health. Some clones in this sample may be carry-over from other donors' samples. The CDR3 runs from the conserved cysteine through the conserved F or W. Fields, in order: V gene, J gene, D gene, clone size, CDR3 protein, CDR3 DNA. D genes are given only for firm matches. Clone size, where shown, is once, few, many, or a class for clones that have expanded.

v_gene: TRBV27
j_gene: TRBJ2-2
d_gene: .
abundance: .
CDR3aa: CASSLHLSLGTGELFF
CDR3nt: TGTGCCAGCAGTTTACATCTCTCCCTCGGGACCGGGGAGCTGTTTTTT

v_gene: TRBV2
j_gene: TRBJ1-4
d_gene: .
abundance: .
CDR3aa: CASSDPPGRRNEKLFF
CDR3nt: TGTGCCAGCAGTGACCCGCCGGGACGGAGAAATGAAAAACTGTTTTTT

v_gene: TRBV7-8
j_gene: TRBJ2-7
d_gene: TRBD2
abundance: once
CDR3aa: CASSFSGVGDHEQYF
CDR3nt: TGTGCCAGCAGCTTTAGCGGGGTAGGTGATCACGAGCAGTACTTC

v_gene: TRBV7-9
j_gene: TRBJ1-1
d_gene: .
abundance: .
CDR3aa: CAAGGTQWAEAFF
CDR3nt: TGTGCCGCGGGGGGTACACAGTGGGCTGAAGCTTTCTTT

v_gene: TRBV5-6
j_gene: TRBJ2-7
d_gene: .
abundance: .
CDR3aa: CASSLGGGYEQYF
CDR3nt: TGTGCCAGCAGCTTGGGAGGGGGCTACGAGCAGTACTTC

v_gene: TRBV27
j_gene: TRBJ2-1
d_gene: TRBD2
abundance: once
CDR3aa: CASSLSRGTSAYNEQFF
CDR3nt: TGTGCCAGCAGTTTATCTCGGGGGACTAGCGCTTACAATGAGCAGTTCTTC

v_gene: TRBV4-3
j_gene: TRBJ2-3
d_gene: TRBD2
abundance: .
CDR3aa: CASSQEIGGRGTDTQYF
CDR3nt: TGCGCCAGCAGCCAAGAAATTGGCGGGAGAGGCACAGATACGCAGTATTTT

v_gene: TRBV7-9
j_gene: TRBJ2-7
d_gene: .
abundance: few
CDR3aa: CASSPVGATTYEQYF
CDR3nt: TGTGCCAGCAGCCCTGTCGGGGCGACAACCTACGAGCAGTACTTC

v_gene: TRBV7-8
j_gene: TRBJ2-7
d_gene: .
abundance: .
CDR3aa: CASSPQTSRYYEQYF
CDR3nt: TGTGCCAGCAGCCCTCAAACTAGCCGATACTACGAGCAGTACTTC

v_gene: TRBV9
j_gene: TRBJ2-7
d_gene: .
abundance: .
CDR3aa: CASSVGGTGRNSYEQYF
CDR3nt: TGTGCCAGCAGCGTTGGAGGGACTGGGCGCAACTCCTACGAGCAGTACTTC

v_gene: TRBV2
j_gene: TRBJ2-7
d_gene: TRBD1
abundance: .
CDR3aa: CASIGTGRTYEQYF
CDR3nt: TGTGCCAGCATCGGGACAGGGCGAACCTACGAGCAGTACTTC

v_gene: TRBV9
j_gene: TRBJ2-7
d_gene: TRBD1
abundance: .
CDR3aa: CASSHGQGGYEQYF
CDR3nt: TGTGCCAGCAGCCACGGACAGGGCGGTTACGAGCAGTACTTC

v_gene: TRBV7-9
j_gene: TRBJ2-1
d_gene: .
abundance: .
CDR3aa: CASSLGQGGNEQFF
CDR3nt: TGTGCCAGCAGCTTAGGGCAGGGTGGGAATGAGCAGTTCTTC

v_gene: TRBV11-2
j_gene: TRBJ2-1
d_gene: TRBD1
abundance: .
CDR3aa: CASSLAIGQGRDNEQFF
CDR3nt: TGTGCCAGCAGCTTAGCTATTGGACAGGGTAGAGACAATGAGCAGTTCTTC

v_gene: TRBV2
j_gene: TRBJ1-1
d_gene: TRBD1
abundance: .
CDR3aa: CASRAYGTGSEAFF
CDR3nt: TGTGCCAGCAGAGCGTACGGGACAGGGTCTGAAGCTTTCTTT

v_gene: TRBV27
j_gene: TRBJ2-3
d_gene: .
abundance: .
CDR3aa: CASSTRGAASTDTQYF
CDR3nt: TGTGCCAGCAGTACCCGCGGGGCAGCTAGCACAGATACGCAGTATTTT

v_gene: TRBV7-9
j_gene: TRBJ2-2
d_gene: TRBD2
abundance: .
CDR3aa: CATEVGLANTGELFF
CDR3nt: TGTGCCACAGAAGTGGGACTAGCGAACACCGGGGAGCTGTTTTTT

v_gene: TRBV29-1
j_gene: TRBJ2-7
d_gene: .
abundance: once
CDR3aa: CSVPIWGDTSYEQYF
CDR3nt: TGCAGCGTCCCCATTTGGGGGGACACTTCCTACGAGCAGTACTTC

v_gene: TRBV7-9
j_gene: TRBJ2-1
d_gene: .
abundance: .
CDR3aa: CASSLGRVSYNEQFF
CDR3nt: TGTGCCAGCAGCTTAGGCAGGGTCTCCTACAATGAGCAGTTCTTC

v_gene: TRBV27
j_gene: TRBJ2-2
d_gene: .
abundance: .
CDR3aa: CASSSIGHTGRIVTGELFF
CDR3nt: TGTGCCAGCAGTTCCATAGGGCATACAGGGAGGATCGTCACCGGGGAGCTGTTTTTT

v_gene: TRBV30
j_gene: TRBJ1-2
d_gene: .
abundance: few
CDR3aa: CAWSWGNGYTF
CDR3nt: TGTGCCTGGAGCTGGGGGAATGGCTACACCTTC

v_gene: TRBV10-2
j_gene: TRBJ1-2
d_gene: .
abundance: few
CDR3aa: CASSDGNYGYTF
CDR3nt: TGCGCCAGCAGTGACGGGAACTATGGCTACACCTTC

v_gene: TRBV7-9
j_gene: TRBJ1-2
d_gene: .
abundance: .
CDR3aa: CASSLSDLNYGYTF
CDR3nt: TGTGCCAGCAGCTTATCGGACTTGAACTATGGCTACACCTTC

v_gene: TRBV4-3
j_gene: TRBJ2-1
d_gene: .
abundance: .
CDR3aa: CASSQDGGGDGHNEQFF
CDR3nt: TGCGCCAGCAGCCAAGATGGAGGCGGGGACGGTCACAATGAGCAGTTCTTC

v_gene: TRBV5-6
j_gene: TRBJ2-4
d_gene: .
abundance: .
CDR3aa: CASSFPSELAKNIQYF
CDR3nt: TGTGCCAGCAGCTTTCCTAGCGAACTAGCCAAAAACATTCAGTACTTC

v_gene: TRBV9
j_gene: TRBJ2-3
d_gene: TRBD1
abundance: .
CDR3aa: CASSAPDRGTSTDTQYF
CDR3nt: TGTGCCAGCAGCGCCCCCGACAGGGGAACTAGCACAGATACGCAGTATTTT

v_gene: TRBV7-9
j_gene: TRBJ2-3
d_gene: TRBD1
abundance: .
CDR3aa: CASSPRDRVITDTQYF
CDR3nt: TGTGCCAGCAGCCCGCGGGACAGGGTTATCACAGATACGCAGTATTTT

v_gene: TRBV28
j_gene: TRBJ2-1
d_gene: .
abundance: once
CDR3aa: CASSSPREGEGYNEQFF
CDR3nt: TGTGCCAGCAGTTCACCCAGAGAGGGGGAGGGTTACAATGAGCAGTTCTTC

v_gene: TRBV6-1
j_gene: TRBJ2-7
d_gene: .
abundance: .
CDR3aa: CASLWGSEQYF
CDR3nt: TGTGCCAGCTTATGGGGGTCCGAGCAGTACTTC

v_gene: TRBV4-1
j_gene: TRBJ2-7
d_gene: TRBD2
abundance: .
CDR3aa: CASSQDDPGLAGGAYEQYF
CDR3nt: TGCGCCAGCAGCCAGGACGACCCGGGACTAGCGGGAGGGGCCTACGAGCAGTACTTC

v_gene: TRBV5-6
j_gene: TRBJ2-7
d_gene: .
abundance: once
CDR3aa: CASSLAVGAGQYF
CDR3nt: TGCGCCAGCAGCTTGGCCGTTGGGGCTGGGCAGTACTTC

v_gene: TRBV19
j_gene: TRBJ2-1
d_gene: .
abundance: .
CDR3aa: CASSARGEQFF
CDR3nt: TGTGCCAGTAGTGCTAGGGGTGAGCAGTTCTTC

v_gene: TRBV6-1
j_gene: TRBJ2-1
d_gene: .
abundance: .
CDR3aa: CASSEIRVGSSYNEQFF
CDR3nt: TGTGCCAGCAGTGAAATACGAGTCGGTAGCTCCTACAATGAGCAGTTCTTC

v_gene: TRBV5-1
j_gene: TRBJ2-1
d_gene: TRBD2
abundance: once
CDR3aa: CASSLWGSGRQPHPRNEQFF
CDR3nt: TGCGCCAGCAGCTTGTGGGGCAGCGGGAGGCAACCGCACCCCCGCAATGAGCAGTTCTTC

v_gene: TRBV6-1
j_gene: TRBJ2-1
d_gene: .
abundance: .
CDR3aa: CASMRKGSYNEQFF
CDR3nt: TGTGCCAGCATGCGAAAAGGATCCTACAATGAGCAGTTCTTC

v_gene: TRBV6-1
j_gene: TRBJ1-1
d_gene: .
abundance: few
CDR3aa: CASSEVPPYRIMNTEAFF
CDR3nt: TGTGCCAGCAGTGAAGTCCCCCCTTACAGGATCATGAACACTGAAGCTTTCTTT

v_gene: TRBV9
j_gene: TRBJ2-1
d_gene: .
abundance: .
CDR3aa: CASSVFSGKGNEQFF
CDR3nt: TGTGCCAGCAGCGTATTCTCCGGCAAGGGGAATGAGCAGTTCTTC

v_gene: TRBV5-4
j_gene: TRBJ1-1
d_gene: .
abundance: .
CDR3aa: CASSLGWTEGTEAFF
CDR3nt: TGTGCCAGCAGCTTGGGTTGGACAGAGGGCACTGAAGCTTTCTTT

v_gene: TRBV6-1
j_gene: TRBJ1-2
d_gene: .
abundance: .
CDR3aa: CASTPPWGAYGYTF
CDR3nt: TGTGCCAGCACGCCTCCGTGGGGGGCCTATGGCTACACCTTC

v_gene: TRBV27
j_gene: TRBJ2-7
d_gene: .
abundance: .
CDR3aa: CASSLSSTYEQYF
CDR3nt: TGTGCCAGCAGTTTGTCCTCCACCTACGAGCAGTACTTC

v_gene: TRBV30
j_gene: TRBJ2-7
d_gene: TRBD1
abundance: .
CDR3aa: CAWSVGTGVNEQYF
CDR3nt: TGTGCCTGGAGTGTAGGTACAGGGGTCAACGAGCAGTACTTC

v_gene: TRBV9
j_gene: TRBJ1-5
d_gene: .
abundance: .
CDR3aa: CASSPRLAGQPQHF
CDR3nt: TGTGCCAGCAGCCCCCGCCTTGCAGGTCAGCCCCAGCATTTT

v_gene: TRBV4-3
j_gene: TRBJ2-2
d_gene: .
abundance: .
CDR3aa: CASSQGAGGELFF
CDR3nt: TGCGCCAGCAGCCAAGGAGCTGGCGGGGAGCTGTTTTTT

v_gene: TRBV7-7
j_gene: TRBJ2-7
d_gene: .
abundance: .
CDR3aa: CASSLVRDAGEQYF
CDR3nt: TGTGCCAGCAGCTTAGTACGCGACGCGGGCGAGCAGTACTTC

v_gene: TRBV9
j_gene: TRBJ2-5
d_gene: .
abundance: .
CDR3aa: CASSVRETQYF
CDR3nt: TGTGCCAGCAGCGTAAGAGAGACCCAGTACTTC

v_gene: TRBV2
j_gene: TRBJ2-3
d_gene: TRBD1
abundance: .
CDR3aa: CASSEWDRGSTDTQYF
CDR3nt: TGTGCCAGCAGTGAGTGGGACAGGGGGAGCACAGATACGCAGTATTTT